The rows below give T cell receptor beta chains drawn from one sample of a study of T cell responses to AZD1222 COVID-19 vaccine. TCRdb's table, derived via immunoSEQ multiplex PCR, lists solely in-frame clones and lacks some. The sample has 90,000 to 120,000 clones; 93% are singletons. The sequences come from peripheral blood, collected on day 0 of AZD1222 vaccination. Receptors originate from an adult in good health. CDR3s include the opening cysteine and the closing phenylalanine or tryptophan. A D gene is named only where the DNA matches it firmly. Some rows have no size entry. The others give once, few or many, or a class for an expanded clone.

j_call clone_size d_call cdr3_length v_call cdr3_nt cdr3_aa
TRBJ1-4 . . 12 TRBV30 TGTGCCTGGAGTGCAGGTTACGAAAAACTGTTTTTT CAWSAGYEKLFF
TRBJ2-7 . TRBD2 14 TRBV11-2 TGTGCCAGCAGCCGTCCGGGGCTAGCGGACGAGCAGTACTTC CASSRPGLADEQYF
TRBJ2-5 . . 12 TRBV5-6 TGTGCCAGCAGCTTTCATTTAGAGACCCAGTACTTC CASSFHLETQYF
TRBJ2-1 . . 17 TRBV13 TGTGCCAGCAGCTTTTCTCCGGACAGCTACTCTGACAATGAGCAGTTCTTC CASSFSPDSYSDNEQFF
TRBJ1-3 . . 16 TRBV4-2 TGTGCCAGCAGCCACTCAGCGGGGGCGCGGGGAAACACCATATATTTT CASSHSAGARGNTIYF
TRBJ2-6 . . 16 TRBV2 TGTGCCAGCAGTTCCCTGGTCACCTCTGGGGCCAACGTCCTGACTTTC CASSSLVTSGANVLTF
TRBJ2-1 once . 17 TRBV2 TGTGCCAGCAGGCAGGGGATCGGTTCCGGAATTAACAATGAGCAGTTCTTC CASRQGIGSGINNEQFF
TRBJ2-3 . TRBD2 14 TRBV20-1 TGCAGTGCTAGTCCAACTAGCGGGACAGATACGCAGTATTTT CSASPTSGTDTQYF
TRBJ1-5 . . 15 TRBV5-4 TGTGCCAGCAGCTTGGATGGGGGAAGCAATCAGCCCCAGCATTTT CASSLDGGSNQPQHF
TRBJ2-2 few . 13 TRBV28 TGTGCCAGCAGCATCCTCCATACCGGGGAGCTGTTTTTT CASSILHTGELFF
TRBJ1-1 . TRBD1 16 TRBV7-9 TGTGCCAGCAGCAATACTCGACAGGGGGATAACACTGAAGCTTTCTTT CASSNTRQGDNTEAFF
TRBJ2-1 once . 12 TRBV27 TGTGCCAGCAGTAGTAGTTCGGGTTCGGGGTTCTTC CASSSSSGSGFF
TRBJ2-1 . TRBD2 16 TRBV2 TGTGCCAGCAGAGAACAAGCGGGAGTGACCTACAATGAGCAGTTCTTC CASREQAGVTYNEQFF
TRBJ2-2 . . 20 TRBV21-1 TGTGCCAGCCAAGCGGGACTAGCGGGATCCCTAATGCTCAGCACCGGGGAGCTGTTTTTT CASQAGLAGSLMLSTGELFF
TRBJ1-4 few . 11 TRBV25-1 TGTGCCAGCAGTGTTCGGGGAGAACTGTTTTTT CASSVRGELFF
TRBJ1-2 . TRBD1 17 TRBV6-2/TRBV6-3 TGTGCCAGCAGCCCTCGGCACAGGGGAGATTCTAACTATGGCTACACCTTC CASSPRHRGDSNYGYTF
TRBJ2-7 . TRBD2 15 TRBV5-5 TGTGCCAGCAGCCTTACTAGCGGAGGGTCCTACGAGCAGTACTTC CASSLTSGGSYEQYF
TRBJ2-5 . TRBD2 15 TRBV19 TGTGCCAGTAGTCGGACTAGCGGGAGTTGGGAGACCCAGTACTTC CASSRTSGSWETQYF
TRBJ2-1 . . 12 TRBV27 TGTGCCAGCAGTTTAAAACCCCATGAGCAGTTCTTC CASSLKPHEQFF
TRBJ2-7 . . 15 TRBV5-1 TGCGCCAGCAGCCTCCAGAGGGGGAAATTTTACGAGCAGTACTTC CASSLQRGKFYEQYF
TRBJ2-7 . TRBD2 16 TRBV11-2 TGTGCCAGCAGCTCAAACCTCGCCTCGGCGGGAGGGGAGCAGTACTTC CASSSNLASAGGEQYF
TRBJ1-1 . . 13 TRBV7-2 TGTGCCAGCAGCTTATCCGGACGTTCAGGAGCTTTCTTT CASSLSGRSGAFF
TRBJ2-1 . . 14 TRBV29-1 TGCAGCGTTGAACGGCCCCACCCCTACAATGAGCAGTTCTTC CSVERPHPYNEQFF
TRBJ1-2 . . 14 TRBV28 TGTGCCAGCGAAGCAACCCCGGCGGGGAAAGGCTACACCTTC CASEATPAGKGYTF
TRBJ2-3 . . 11 TRBV19 TGTGCCAGTAGTACCGGGGATACGCAGTATTTT CASSTGDTQYF
TRBJ1-3 . . 12 TRBV25-1 TGTGCCAGCACGGGGTCCGGAAACACCATATATTTT CASTGSGNTIYF
TRBJ1-5 . TRBD1 16 TRBV19 TGTGCCAGTAGTATCCCCATGGACAGGGGACGTCAGCCCCAGCATTTT CASSIPMDRGRQPQHF
TRBJ1-5 . TRBD1 15 TRBV2 TGTGCCAGCATGACGGACAGGGGGTATGGTCAGCCCCAGCATTTT CASMTDRGYGQPQHF
TRBJ1-4 . . 14 TRBV3-1/TRBV3-2 TGTGCCAGCAGCCAGGGCCCTGGGGGTGAAAAACTGTTTTTT CASSQGPGGEKLFF
TRBJ1-6 . TRBD1 15 TRBV2 TGTGCCAGCAGGGGGGACAGGGGCGGTAATTCACCCCTCCACTTT CASRGDRGGNSPLHF
TRBJ2-7 few . 15 TRBV2 TGTGCCAGCCACCCGGGACTCCCTCTTTCCTACGAGCAGTACTTC CASHPGLPLSYEQYF
TRBJ2-3 . . 14 TRBV4-2 TGTGCCAGCAGCCCAGGCTCCAGCGCAGATACGCAGTATTTT CASSPGSSADTQYF
TRBJ1-3 . . 15 TRBV7-2 TGTGCCAGCAGATCCACAGCTTACTCTGGAAACACCATATATTTT CASRSTAYSGNTIYF
TRBJ2-7 few . 12 TRBV30 TGTGCCGGCCAGTCCCAGGGCTACGAGCAGTACTTC CAGQSQGYEQYF
TRBJ2-7 once . 14 TRBV28 TGTGCCAGCAGCTCACTAGTTCCTTCCTACGAGCAGTACTTC CASSSLVPSYEQYF
TRBJ2-1 . . 12 TRBV24-1 TGTGCCACCAGTGGAACCCTGAATGAGCAGTTCTTC CATSGTLNEQFF
TRBJ1-5 . TRBD1 15 TRBV4-1 TGCGCCAGCAGCCACCAGGACAGGGGGGATCAGCCCCAGCATTTT CASSHQDRGDQPQHF
TRBJ2-1 . TRBD2 15 TRBV14 TGTGCCAGCAGCCCCGGACTAGCGGTCTACAATGAGCAGTTCTTC CASSPGLAVYNEQFF